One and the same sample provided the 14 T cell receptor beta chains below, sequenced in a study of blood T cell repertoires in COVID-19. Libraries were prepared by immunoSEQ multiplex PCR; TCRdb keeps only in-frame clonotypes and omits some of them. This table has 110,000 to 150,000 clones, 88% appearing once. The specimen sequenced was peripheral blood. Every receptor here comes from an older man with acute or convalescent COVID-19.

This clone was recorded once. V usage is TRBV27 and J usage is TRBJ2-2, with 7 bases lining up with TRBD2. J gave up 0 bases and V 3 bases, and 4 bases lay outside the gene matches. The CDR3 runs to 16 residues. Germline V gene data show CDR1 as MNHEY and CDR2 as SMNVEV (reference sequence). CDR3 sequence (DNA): TGTGCCAGCAGTTTGCTGCTAGCGGCGAACACCGGGGAGCTGTTTTTT. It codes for CASSLLLAANTGELFF.

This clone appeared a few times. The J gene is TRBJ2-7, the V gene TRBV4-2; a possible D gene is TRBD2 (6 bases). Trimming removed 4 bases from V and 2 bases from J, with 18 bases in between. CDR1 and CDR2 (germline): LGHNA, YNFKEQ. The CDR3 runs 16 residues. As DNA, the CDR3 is TGTGCCAGCAGCCCCGTCATAGGCGGGGCCACCTACGAGCAGTACTTC. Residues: CASSPVIGGATYEQYF.

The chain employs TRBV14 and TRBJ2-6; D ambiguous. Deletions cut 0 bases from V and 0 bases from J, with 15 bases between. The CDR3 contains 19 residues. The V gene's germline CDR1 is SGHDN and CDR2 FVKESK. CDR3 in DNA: TGTGCCAGCAGCCAAGATCCCCCCGGGTTCCTCTCTGGGGCCAACGTCCTGACTTTC. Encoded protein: CASSQDPPGFLSGANVLTF. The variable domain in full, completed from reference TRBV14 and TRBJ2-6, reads EAGVTQFPSHSVIEKGQTVTLRCDPISGHDNLYWYRRVMGKEIKFLLHFVKESKQDESGMPNNRFLAERTGGTYSTLKVQPAELEDSGVYFCASSQDPPGFLSGANVLTFGAGSRLTVL.

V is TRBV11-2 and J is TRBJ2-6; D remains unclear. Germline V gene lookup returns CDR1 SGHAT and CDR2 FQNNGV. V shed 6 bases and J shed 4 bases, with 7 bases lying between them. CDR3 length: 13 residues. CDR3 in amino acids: CASRKTGANVLTF. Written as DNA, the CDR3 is TGTGCCAGCAGAAAGACAGGGGCCAACGTCCTGACTTTC.

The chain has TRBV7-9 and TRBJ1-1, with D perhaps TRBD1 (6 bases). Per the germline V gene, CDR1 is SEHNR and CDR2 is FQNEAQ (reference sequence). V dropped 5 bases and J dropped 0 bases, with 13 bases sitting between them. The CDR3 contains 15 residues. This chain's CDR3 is CASSEAGHLNTEAFF. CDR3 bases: TGTGCCAGCAGCGAAGCGGGACACTTGAACACTGAAGCTTTCTTT.

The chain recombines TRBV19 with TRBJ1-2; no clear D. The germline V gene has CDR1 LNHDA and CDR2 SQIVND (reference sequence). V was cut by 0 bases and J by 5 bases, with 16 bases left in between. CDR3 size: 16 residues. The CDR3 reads CASSIDMAGERYGYTF. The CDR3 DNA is TGTGCCAGTAGTATAGATATGGCAGGTGAACGGTATGGCTACACCTTC.

The CDR3 region has the DNA TGCGCCAGCAGTGAACGGTATAGCAATCAGCCCCAGCATTTT. This sequence encodes CASSERYSNQPQHF. The rearrangement links TRBV10-2 to TRBJ1-5; the D is unclear. The CDR3 runs to 14 residues. The V end lost 3 bases, the J end lost 0 bases, and 6 bases lay between the germline ends. Looked up from germline, CDR1 is WSHSY and CDR2 is SAAADI.

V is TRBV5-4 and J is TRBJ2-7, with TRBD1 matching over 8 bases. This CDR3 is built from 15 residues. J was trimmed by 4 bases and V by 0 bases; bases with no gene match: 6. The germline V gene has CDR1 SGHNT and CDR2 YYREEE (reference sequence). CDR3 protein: CASSLEQGGFYEQYF. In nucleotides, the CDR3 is TGTGCCAGCAGCTTGGAACAGGGGGGTTTTTACGAGCAGTACTTC.

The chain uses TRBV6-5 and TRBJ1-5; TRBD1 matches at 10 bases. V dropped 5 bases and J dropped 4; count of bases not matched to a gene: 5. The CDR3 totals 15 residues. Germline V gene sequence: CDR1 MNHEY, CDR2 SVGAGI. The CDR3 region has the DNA TGTGCCAGCAGTATGACAGGGGGCGGGAATCAGCCCCAGCATTTT. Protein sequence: CASSMTGGGNQPQHF.

For the CDR3, the DNA is TGTGCCAGCTCACCACCGCCAGGGTCTACACCCCTCCACTTT. Protein sequence: CASSPPPGSTPLHF. The chain combines TRBV18 with TRBJ1-6; perhaps TRBD1 as D (5 bases). V lost 0 bases and J lost 11, with 11 bases in between. The CDR3 runs 14 residues. Germline CDR1 and CDR2: KGHSH and LQKENI.

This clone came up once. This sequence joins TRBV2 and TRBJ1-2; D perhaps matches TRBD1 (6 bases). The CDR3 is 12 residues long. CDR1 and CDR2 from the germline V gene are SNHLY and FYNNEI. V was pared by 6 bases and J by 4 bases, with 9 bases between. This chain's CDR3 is CASRDSSYGYTF. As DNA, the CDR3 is TGTGCCAGCAGGGACAGCTCCTATGGCTACACCTTC.

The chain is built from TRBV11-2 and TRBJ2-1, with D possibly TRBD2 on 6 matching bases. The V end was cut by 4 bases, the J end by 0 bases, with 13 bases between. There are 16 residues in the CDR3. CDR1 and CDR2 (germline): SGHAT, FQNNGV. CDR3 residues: CASSSIGGSSYNEQFF. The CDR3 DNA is TGTGCCAGCAGCTCCATCGGAGGGAGCTCCTACAATGAGCAGTTCTTC.

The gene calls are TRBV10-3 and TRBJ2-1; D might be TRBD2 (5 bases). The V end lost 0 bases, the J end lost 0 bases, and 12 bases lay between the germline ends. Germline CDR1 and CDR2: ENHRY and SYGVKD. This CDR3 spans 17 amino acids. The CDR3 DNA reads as TGTGCCATCAGTGAGTCGAGGGTACGAGGCTCCTACAATGAGCAGTTCTTC. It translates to CAISESRVRGSYNEQFF.

The CDR3: CASGSGLLDTIYF. In nucleotides, the CDR3 is TGTGCTAGTGGCTCAGGGTTATTGGACACCATATATTTT. V and J are TRBV12-5 and TRBJ1-3; D is possibly TRBD1 (5 bases). The CDR3 length is 13 residues. V dropped 6 bases and J dropped 8 bases, with 14 bases sitting between them. From germline, CDR1 is LGHNT and CDR2 FRNRAP.